This record looks at one TCR beta chain sequence and its context. What it recognizes is unknown. Here immunoSEQ multiplex PCR was the method, and the copy in TCRdb shows in-frame clones only, minus some. The data contain approximately 30,000 clones, 65% to 85% of them seen just once; the ten biggest clones take up about a tenth. These data come from a study of a mutant IDH1 vaccine in newly diagnosed glioma. On the study more broadly: Males made up 62.5% and females roughly 40% of treated patients, whose mean age was about 41 years.

Time point here: week 35, safety follow-up. The content of each vaccine dose was 300 ug of mutant IDH1 20-mer peptide, and topical imiquimod accompanied it. CDR3 length: 12 amino acids. Trimming stripped 6 bases from V and 6 bases from J, with 12 bases between. CDR1 and CDR2 (germline): LNHDA, SQIVND (reference sequence). The input for sequencing was PBMCs, taken from a glioma patient whose treatment included an IDH1 peptide vaccine. This sequence originates from a woman aged 30 to 39 with glioma. Some clones in this sample may be carry-over from other donors' samples. The chain has TRBV19 and TRBJ2-7, with TRBD2 as a possible D gene (6 bases). The DNA for the CDR3 is TGTGCCAGTAGACCCTCCGGGGGCGAGCAGTACTTC. Translating it yields CASRPSGGEQYF.